This TCR beta chain came from a study of cytomegalovirus exposure and HLA in healthy donors. Study conclusions and caveats: The study flagged some 170 TCR beta chains as cytomegalovirus-associated.

The CDR3 is 17 residues long. Germline-derived CDR1 and CDR2 are SEHNR and FQNEAQ (reference sequence). Trimming removed 0 bases from V and 0 bases from J; junction bases left unmatched: 7. A word on this clone: Antigen unknown.

PCR was performed using 60 Vbeta and 13 Jbeta primers. TCRdb's table, derived via immunoSEQ multiplex PCR, lists solely in-frame clones and lacks some. The sample has just over 150,000 clones, roughly 80% seen once. Source material: PBMCs. The chain couples TRBV7-9 to TRBJ1-1, with 7 bases identical to TRBD1. The receptor was derived from a female donor in good health and CMV-seronegative. The CDR3 here is CASSLAAGGRMNTEAFF. CDR3 coding DNA: TGTGCCAGCAGCTTAGCGGCAGGGGGAAGGATGAACACTGAAGCTTTCTTT. Full variable domain (outside the CDR3, taken from reference TRBV7-9 and TRBJ1-1): DTGVSQNPRHKITKRGQNVTFRCDPISEHNRLYWYRQTLGQGPEFLTYFQNEAQLEKSRLLSDRFSAERPKGSFSTLEIQRTEQGDSAMYLCASSLAAGGRMNTEAFFGQGTRLTVV.